This TCR beta chain was identified in a study of T cells in Graves' hyperthyroidism and ophthalmopathy. Study-wide points: In blood, most of the thyroid clonotypes expanded above 0.001 were also present.

The CDR3 is made up of 15 amino acids. Losses at the gene ends were 3 bases for V and 4 bases for J; bases not matched to a gene: 8. In germline, CDR1 is MGHRA, CDR2 YSYEKL. The CDR3 regions of TCR beta were amplified from RNA transcripts. Carried out on the TCR CDR3, a first-round RT-PCR used the HTBI primer set. TCRdb called the multiplex PCR reads again in MiXCR, with one record for every CDR3 protein. The sample has 300,000 to 500,000 distinct CDR3 sequences; 11% to 15% are singletons. Exclusion followed for patients with uncontrolled infection, other autoimmune disease, pregnancy or lactation. Diagnoses were made from clinical symptoms, serum measures (thyroxine and TRAb), thyroid ultrasound and orbital computed tomography. PBMCs came from roughly 10 ml fresh peripheral blood. Notes on this clonotype: As yet, its antigen is unknown.

J is TRBJ2-7 and V is TRBV4-1; TRBD1 matches at 8 bases. The sequence came from a man aged 50-60 years with Graves' ophthalmopathy. The sequencing sample was made of blood. CDR3 protein: CASSQPRDRRYEQYF. Written as DNA, the CDR3 is TGCGCCAGCAGCCAGCCGCGGGACAGGAGATACGAGCAGTACTTC.